The TCR beta chain described here comes from a study of blood T cell repertoires in COVID-19. Study in general: Acute-phase and convalescent COVID-19 samples originated in the United States, Italy and Spain. T cells, B-cell-depleted T cells, or PBMCs provided the cDNA or gDNA that served as material.

Trimming left V 11 bases short and J 4 bases short, with 14 bases between. This CDR3 is built from 12 residues. CDR1 and CDR2 from the germline V gene are MDHEN and SYDVKM. Original processing methods: Quantification of nucleated cells was approximated via reference gene primer amplification. TCRdb keeps only in-frame clones here, not all; method: immunoSEQ multiplex PCR. V and J calls and clone size are copied from that table; D and trimming were computed from the DNA. The profile shows 250,000 or so clones, 83% of them singletons. The source of this sequence is a human donor in a cohort sampled during active COVID-19. The V and J genes are TRBV28 and TRBJ1-2; D possibly corresponds to TRBD1 (5 bases). The sequencing sample was made of peripheral blood. The CDR3 DNA is TGTGCCGCCTCGGGGGAGGCCTATGGCTACACCTTC. It yields the protein CAASGEAYGYTF.